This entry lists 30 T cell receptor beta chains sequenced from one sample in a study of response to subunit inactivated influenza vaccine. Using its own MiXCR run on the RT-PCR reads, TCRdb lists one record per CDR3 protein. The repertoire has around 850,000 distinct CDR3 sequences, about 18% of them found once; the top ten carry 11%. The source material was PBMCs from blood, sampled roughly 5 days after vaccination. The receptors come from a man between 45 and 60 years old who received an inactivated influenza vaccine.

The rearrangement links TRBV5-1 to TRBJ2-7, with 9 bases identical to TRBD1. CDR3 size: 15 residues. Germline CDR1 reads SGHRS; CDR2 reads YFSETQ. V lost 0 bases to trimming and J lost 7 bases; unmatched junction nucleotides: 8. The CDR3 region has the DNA TGCGCCAGCAGCTTGGCGGGACAGGGTACCGGGGAGCAGTACTTC. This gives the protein CASSLAGQGTGEQYF. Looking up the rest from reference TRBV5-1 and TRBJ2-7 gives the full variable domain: KAGVTQTPRYLIKTRGQQVTLSCSPISGHRSVSWYQQTPGQGLQFLFEYFSETQRNKGNFPGRFSGRQFSNSRSEMNVSTLELGDSALYLCASSLAGQGTGEQYFGPGTRLTVT.

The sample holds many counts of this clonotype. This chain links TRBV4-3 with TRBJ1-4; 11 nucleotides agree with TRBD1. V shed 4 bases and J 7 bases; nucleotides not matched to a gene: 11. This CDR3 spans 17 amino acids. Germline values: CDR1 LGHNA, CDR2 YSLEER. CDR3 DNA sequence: TGCGCCAGCAGCCCAGCAATCCCGGGACAGGGGGGTGAAAAACTGTTTTTT. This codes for CASSPAIPGQGGEKLFF.

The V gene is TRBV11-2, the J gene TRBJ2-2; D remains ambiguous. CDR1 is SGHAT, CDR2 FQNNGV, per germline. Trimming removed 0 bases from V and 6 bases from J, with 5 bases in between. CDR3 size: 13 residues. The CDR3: CASSLDMAGELFF. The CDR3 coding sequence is TGTGCCAGCAGCTTAGATATGGCCGGGGAGCTGTTTTTT.

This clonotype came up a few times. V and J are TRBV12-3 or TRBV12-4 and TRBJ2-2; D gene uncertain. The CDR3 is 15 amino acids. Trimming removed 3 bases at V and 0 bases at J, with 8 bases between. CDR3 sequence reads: CASSFTTPNTGELFF. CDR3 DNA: TGTGCCAGCAGTTTTACCACACCGAACACCGGGGAGCTGTTTTTT.

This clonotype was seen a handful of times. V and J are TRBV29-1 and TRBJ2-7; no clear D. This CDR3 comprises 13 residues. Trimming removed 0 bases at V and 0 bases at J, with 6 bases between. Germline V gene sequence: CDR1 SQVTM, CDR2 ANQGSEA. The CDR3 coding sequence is TGCAGCGTTGAAGACCCGTTCTCCTACGAGCAGTACTTC. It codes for CSVEDPFSYEQYF.

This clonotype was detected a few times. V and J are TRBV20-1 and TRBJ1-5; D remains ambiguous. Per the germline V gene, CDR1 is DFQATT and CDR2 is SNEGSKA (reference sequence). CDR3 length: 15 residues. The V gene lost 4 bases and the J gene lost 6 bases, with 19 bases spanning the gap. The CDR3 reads CSATSGDRSSQPQHF. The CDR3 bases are TGCAGTGCTACCTCAGGAGACCGTTCAAGTCAGCCCCAGCATTTT.

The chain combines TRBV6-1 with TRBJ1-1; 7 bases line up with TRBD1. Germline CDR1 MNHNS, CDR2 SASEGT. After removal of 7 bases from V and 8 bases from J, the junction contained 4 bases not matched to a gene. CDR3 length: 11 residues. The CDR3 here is CASMKQGEAFF. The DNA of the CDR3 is TGTGCCAGCATGAAACAGGGGGAAGCTTTCTTT.

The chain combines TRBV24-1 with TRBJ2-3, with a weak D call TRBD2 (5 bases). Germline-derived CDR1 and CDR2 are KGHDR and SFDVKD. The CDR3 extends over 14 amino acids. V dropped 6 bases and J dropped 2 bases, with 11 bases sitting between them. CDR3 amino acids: CATSPDWDTDTQYF. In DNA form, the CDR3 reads TGTGCCACCAGTCCGGACTGGGACACAGATACGCAGTATTTT.

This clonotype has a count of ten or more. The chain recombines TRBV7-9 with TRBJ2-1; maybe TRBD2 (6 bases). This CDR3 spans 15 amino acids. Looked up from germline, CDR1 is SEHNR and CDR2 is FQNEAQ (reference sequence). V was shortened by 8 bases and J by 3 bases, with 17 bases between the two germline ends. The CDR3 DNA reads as TGTGCCAGCTCGGGCCCGCGGGACCACTACAATGAGCAGTTCTTC. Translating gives CASSGPRDHYNEQFF.

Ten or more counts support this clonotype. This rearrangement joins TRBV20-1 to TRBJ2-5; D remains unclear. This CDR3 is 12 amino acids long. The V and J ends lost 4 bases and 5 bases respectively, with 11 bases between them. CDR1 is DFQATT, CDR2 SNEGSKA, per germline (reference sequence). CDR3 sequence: CSATPLRETQYF. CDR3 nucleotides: TGCAGTGCTACCCCACTCCGGGAGACCCAGTACTTC.

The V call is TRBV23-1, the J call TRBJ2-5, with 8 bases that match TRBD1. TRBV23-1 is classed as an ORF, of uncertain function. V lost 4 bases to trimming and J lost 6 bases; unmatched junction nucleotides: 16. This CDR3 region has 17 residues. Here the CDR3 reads CASSLLLSTGGRKTQYF. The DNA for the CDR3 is TGCGCCAGCAGTCTTCTTCTGTCAACAGGGGGTAGGAAGACCCAGTACTTC.

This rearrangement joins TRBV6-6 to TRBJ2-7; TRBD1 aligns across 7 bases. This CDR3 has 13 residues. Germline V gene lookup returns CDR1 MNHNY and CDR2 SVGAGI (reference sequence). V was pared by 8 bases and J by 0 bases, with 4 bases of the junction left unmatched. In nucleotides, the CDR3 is TGTGCCAGCTGCCCAGGGGGCTCCTACGAGCAGTACTTC. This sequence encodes CASCPGGSYEQYF.

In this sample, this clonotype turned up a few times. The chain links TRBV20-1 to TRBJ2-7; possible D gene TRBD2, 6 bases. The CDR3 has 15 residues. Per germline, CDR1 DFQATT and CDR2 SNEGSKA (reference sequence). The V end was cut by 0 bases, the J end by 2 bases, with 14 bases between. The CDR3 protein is CSARDGGVPTYEQYF. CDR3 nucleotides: TGCAGTGCTAGAGACGGAGGGGTTCCAACCTACGAGCAGTACTTC.

Here the CDR3 DNA reads TGTGCCAGCTCACCACCGTCGGTAATGAGAAACACCATATATTTT. Amino acid sequence: CASSPPSVMRNTIYF. The V call is TRBV18, the J call TRBJ1-3; D gene ambiguous. From germline, CDR1 is KGHSH and CDR2 LQKENI. This CDR3 comprises 15 residues. Between the trimmed V and J ends, which lost 0 bases and 5 bases, there was a span of 11 bases. Full variable domain (outside the CDR3, taken from reference TRBV18 and TRBJ1-3): NAGVMQNPRHLVRRRGQEARLRCSPMKGHSHVYWYRQLPEEGLKFMVYLQKENIIDESGMPKERFSAEFPKEGPSILRIQQVVRGDSAAYFCASSPPSVMRNTIYFGEGSWLTVV.

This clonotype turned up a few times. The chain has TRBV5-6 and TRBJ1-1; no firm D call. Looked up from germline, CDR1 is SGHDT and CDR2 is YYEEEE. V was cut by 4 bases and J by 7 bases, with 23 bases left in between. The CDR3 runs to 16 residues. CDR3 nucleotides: TGTGCCAGCAGCCGGGTCGGAGTGGGAGACCCCCATGAAGCTTTCTTT. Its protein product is CASSRVGVGDPHEAFF. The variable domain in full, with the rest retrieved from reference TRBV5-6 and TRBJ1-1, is DAGVTQSPTHLIKTRGQQVTLRCSPKSGHDTVSWYQQALGQGPQFIFQYYEEEERQRGNFPDRFSGHQFPNYSSELNVNALLLGDSALYLCASSRVGVGDPHEAFFGQGTRLTVV.

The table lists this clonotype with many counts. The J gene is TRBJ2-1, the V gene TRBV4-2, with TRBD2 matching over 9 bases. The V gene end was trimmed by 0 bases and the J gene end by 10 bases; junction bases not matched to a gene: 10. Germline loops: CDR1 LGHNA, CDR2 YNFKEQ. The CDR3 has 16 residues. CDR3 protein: CASSQDKTSGLREQFF. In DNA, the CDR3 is TGTGCCAGCAGCCAAGATAAGACTAGCGGTCTTAGAGAGCAGTTCTTC.

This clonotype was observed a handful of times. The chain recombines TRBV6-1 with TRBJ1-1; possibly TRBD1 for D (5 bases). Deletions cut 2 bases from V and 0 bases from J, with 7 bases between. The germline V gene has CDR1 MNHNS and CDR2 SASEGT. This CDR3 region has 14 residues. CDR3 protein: CASSESGMNTEAFF. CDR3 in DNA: TGTGCCAGCAGTGAATCAGGGATGAACACTGAAGCTTTCTTT.

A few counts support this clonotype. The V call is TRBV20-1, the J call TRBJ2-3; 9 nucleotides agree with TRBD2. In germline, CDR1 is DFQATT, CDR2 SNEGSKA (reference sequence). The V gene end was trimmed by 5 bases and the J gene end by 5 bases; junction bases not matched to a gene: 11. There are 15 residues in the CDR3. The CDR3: CSAGNSGSRRDTQYF. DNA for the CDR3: TGCAGTGCTGGTAATAGCGGGAGTAGGAGAGATACGCAGTATTTT.

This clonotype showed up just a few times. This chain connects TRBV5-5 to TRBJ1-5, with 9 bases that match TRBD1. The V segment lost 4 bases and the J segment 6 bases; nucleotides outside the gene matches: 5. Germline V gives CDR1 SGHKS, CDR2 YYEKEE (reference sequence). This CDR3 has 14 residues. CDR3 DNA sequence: TGTGCCAGCAGCCGAGGGACAGGGATTCAGCCCCAGCATTTT. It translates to CASSRGTGIQPQHF.

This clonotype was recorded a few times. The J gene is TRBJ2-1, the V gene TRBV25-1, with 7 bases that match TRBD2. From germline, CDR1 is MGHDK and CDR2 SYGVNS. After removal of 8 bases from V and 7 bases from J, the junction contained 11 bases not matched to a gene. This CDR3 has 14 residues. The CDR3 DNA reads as TGTGCCAGCGGTCCCGGCGGGAGTTGGAATGAGCAGTTCTTC. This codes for CASGPGGSWNEQFF.

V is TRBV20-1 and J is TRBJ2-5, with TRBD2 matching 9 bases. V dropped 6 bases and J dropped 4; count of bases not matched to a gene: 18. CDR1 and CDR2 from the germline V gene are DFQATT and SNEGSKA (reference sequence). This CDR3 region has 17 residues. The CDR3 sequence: CSANGGMAGGPGETQYF. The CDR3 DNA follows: TGCAGTGCCAATGGTGGCATGGCGGGGGGGCCGGGAGAGACCCAGTACTTC.

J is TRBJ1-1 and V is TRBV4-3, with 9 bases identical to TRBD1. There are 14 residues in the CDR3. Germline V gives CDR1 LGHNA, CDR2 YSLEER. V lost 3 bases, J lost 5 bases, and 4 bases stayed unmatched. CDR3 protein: CASSHRQGETEAFF. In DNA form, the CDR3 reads TGCGCCAGCAGCCATAGACAGGGGGAGACTGAAGCTTTCTTT.

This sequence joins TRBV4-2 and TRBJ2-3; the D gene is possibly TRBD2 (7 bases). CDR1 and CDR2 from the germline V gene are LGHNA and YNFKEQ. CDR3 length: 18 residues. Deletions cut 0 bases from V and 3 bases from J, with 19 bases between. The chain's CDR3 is CASSQDFKGGLYTDTQYF. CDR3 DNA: TGTGCCAGCAGCCAAGATTTCAAGGGGGGGCTTTATACAGATACGCAGTATTTT.

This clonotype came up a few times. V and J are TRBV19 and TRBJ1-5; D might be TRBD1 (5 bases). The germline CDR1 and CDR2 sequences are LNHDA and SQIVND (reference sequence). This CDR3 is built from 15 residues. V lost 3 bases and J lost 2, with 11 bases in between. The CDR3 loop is CASSMWQGGNQPQHF. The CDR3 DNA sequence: TGTGCCAGTAGTATGTGGCAGGGCGGCAATCAGCCCCAGCATTTT.

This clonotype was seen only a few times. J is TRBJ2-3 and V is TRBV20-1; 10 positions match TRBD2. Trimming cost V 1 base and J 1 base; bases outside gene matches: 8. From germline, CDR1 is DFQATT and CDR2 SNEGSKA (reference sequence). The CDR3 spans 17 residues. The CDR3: CSARGASGRWGTDTQYF. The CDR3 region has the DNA TGCAGTGCTAGAGGTGCTAGCGGGAGATGGGGCACAGATACGCAGTATTTT.

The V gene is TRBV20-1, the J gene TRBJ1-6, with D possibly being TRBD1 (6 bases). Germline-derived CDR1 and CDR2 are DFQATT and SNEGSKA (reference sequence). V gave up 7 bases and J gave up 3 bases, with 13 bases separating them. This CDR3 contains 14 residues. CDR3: CSVRDTGYNSPLHF. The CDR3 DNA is TGCAGTGTACGGGACACTGGCTATAATTCACCCCTCCACTTT.

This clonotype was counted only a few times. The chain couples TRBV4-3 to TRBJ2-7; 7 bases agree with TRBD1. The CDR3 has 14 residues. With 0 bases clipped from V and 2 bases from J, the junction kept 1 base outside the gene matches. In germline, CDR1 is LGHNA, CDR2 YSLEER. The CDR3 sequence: CASSQEDRTYEQYF. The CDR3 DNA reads TGCGCCAGCAGCCAAGAGGACAGGACCTACGAGCAGTACTTC.

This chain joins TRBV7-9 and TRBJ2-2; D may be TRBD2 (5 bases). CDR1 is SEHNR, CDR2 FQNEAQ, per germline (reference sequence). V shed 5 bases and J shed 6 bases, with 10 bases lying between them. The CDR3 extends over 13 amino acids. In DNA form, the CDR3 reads TGTGCCAGCAGCACTTCTAGCCCCGGGGAGCTGTTTTTT. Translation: CASSTSSPGELFF.

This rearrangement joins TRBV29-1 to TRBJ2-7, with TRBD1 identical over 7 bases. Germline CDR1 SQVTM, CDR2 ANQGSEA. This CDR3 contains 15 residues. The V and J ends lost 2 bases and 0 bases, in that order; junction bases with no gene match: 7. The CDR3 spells CSVESFRQGSYEQYF. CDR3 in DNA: TGCAGCGTTGAATCTTTTCGACAGGGCTCCTACGAGCAGTACTTC.

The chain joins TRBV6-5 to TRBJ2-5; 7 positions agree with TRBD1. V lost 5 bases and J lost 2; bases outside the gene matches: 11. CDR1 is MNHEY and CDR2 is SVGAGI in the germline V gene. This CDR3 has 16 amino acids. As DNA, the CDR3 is TGTGCCAGCAGTGACCCGAGGGGACAGACTCAAGAGACCCAGTACTTC. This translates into CASSDPRGQTQETQYF.